The rows below give T cell receptor beta chains drawn from one sample of a study of T cell repertoires in cytomegalovirus infection. These TCRs' antigens remain unknown. TCRdb independently ran MiXCR on the reads; one entry per CDR3 protein. The top ten hold 45% to 55% of the sample, which has 110,000 to 150,000 distinct CDR3 sequences, approximately 30% seen once. Sequences were derived from CD8+ T cells from cultured PBMCs, sampled from culture after CMV antigen stimulation. The receptors derive from a human donor in good health (CMV status not recorded). Some clones in this sample may be carry-over from other donors' samples. CDR3s include the opening cysteine and the closing phenylalanine or tryptophan. D genes are given only for firm matches. Clone size appears in some rows only: once, few, many, or a class for an expanded clone.

d_call,j_call,clone_size,v_call,cdr3_aa,cdr3_nt
NA,TRBJ2-3,NA,TRBV12-3/TRBV12-4,CASSLGVISTDTQYF,TGTGCCAGCAGTTTAGGGGTGATCAGCACAGATACGCAGTATTTT
NA,TRBJ1-5,few,TRBV27,CASSLQANQPQHF,TGTGCCAGCAGTTTGCAGGCAAATCAGCCCCAGCATTTT
NA,TRBJ1-1,few,TRBV7-9,CASSSVLGTDEAFF,TGTGCCAGCAGTTCAGTACTAGGGACCGATGAAGCTTTCTTT
TRBD1,TRBJ2-2,NA,TRBV28,CASSYGTGGVNTGELFF,TGTGCCAGCAGTTACGGGACAGGGGGCGTAAACACCGGGGAGCTGTTTTTT
TRBD2,TRBJ2-3,few,TRBV27,CASSFSGGFADTQYF,TGTGCCAGCAGCTTCAGCGGGGGTTTCGCAGATACGCAGTATTTT
NA,TRBJ1-5,few,TRBV7-6,CASSLGGGDQPQHF,TGTGCCAGCAGCTTAGGCGGGGGAGATCAGCCCCAGCATTTT
NA,TRBJ2-1,NA,TRBV7-8,CASSLMGGLESSYNEQFF,TGTGCCAGCAGCTTAATGGGGGGCCTGGAAAGCTCCTACAATGAGCAGTTCTTC
TRBD2,TRBJ2-7,NA,TRBV9,CASSVSGGTYEQYF,TGTGCCAGCAGCGTTAGCGGGGGCACGTACGAGCAGTACTTC
NA,TRBJ1-2,NA,TRBV29-1,CSVVLWDGSYGYTF,TGCAGCGTTGTCCTCTGGGACGGGTCCTATGGCTACACCTTC
NA,TRBJ1-2,few,TRBV11-2,CASSPGAAYGYTF,TGTGCCAGCAGCCCTGGGGCAGCTTATGGCTACACCTTC
NA,TRBJ2-1,few,TRBV24-1,CATSGQLGPRDHNEQFF,TGTGCCACCAGCGGACAGTTGGGCCCTCGGGACCACAATGAGCAGTTCTTC
NA,TRBJ1-1,few,TRBV5-4,CASSRTDYGTEAFF,TGTGCCAGCAGTCGGACAGACTACGGGACTGAAGCTTTCTTT
NA,TRBJ2-4,many,TRBV24-1,CATSDFRVTGDIQYF,TGTGCCACCAGTGATTTCAGGGTAACGGGGGACATTCAGTACTTC
NA,TRBJ2-5,NA,TRBV30,CAWSARTLYQETQYF,TGTGCCTGGAGTGCCCGAACATTGTACCAAGAGACCCAGTACTTC
NA,TRBJ1-2,NA,TRBV7-2,CASSLNFRGDGYTF,TGTGCCAGCAGCTTAAATTTTCGTGGGGATGGCTACACCTTC
TRBD2,TRBJ2-2,NA,TRBV27,CASNPITGGRNTGELFF,TGTGCCAGTAATCCCATTACCGGGGGGAGGAACACCGGGGAGCTGTTTTTT
TRBD1,TRBJ1-2,NA,TRBV6-5,CASRTGVGGQSYGYTF,TGTGCCAGCAGAACCGGAGTGGGGGGACAGAGCTATGGCTACACCTTC
TRBD1,TRBJ2-7,NA,TRBV7-6,CASSSGQGSDEQYF,TGTGCCAGCAGCTCGGGACAGGGGTCGGACGAGCAGTACTTC
NA,TRBJ2-4,few,TRBV18,CASSPGAVLSPKNIQYF,TGTGCCAGCTCACCAGGGGCAGTCCTTAGCCCCAAAAACATTCAGTACTTC
NA,TRBJ1-1,few,TRBV7-6,CANRGLMNTEAFF,TGTGCCAACCGGGGACTCATGAACACTGAAGCTTTCTTT
NA,TRBJ1-5,NA,TRBV6-5,CASSSRQDSNQPQHF,TGTGCCAGCAGTTCCCGACAGGATAGCAATCAGCCCCAGCATTTT
TRBD2,TRBJ2-1,NA,TRBV7-9,CASSLRTTSGGLSYNEQFF,TGTGCCAGCAGCCTACGGACCACTAGCGGGGGGCTCTCCTACAATGAGCAGTTCTTC
TRBD1,TRBJ2-1,many,TRBV12-3/TRBV12-4,CASHGAGGPYNEQFF,TGTGCCAGCCACGGGGCAGGGGGCCCCTACAATGAGCAGTTCTTC
NA,TRBJ1-2,few,TRBV7-6,CASSSGGYGYTF,TGTGCCAGCAGCTCTGGGGGGTATGGCTACACCTTC
TRBD1,TRBJ1-5,few,TRBV12-3/TRBV12-4,CASNTGQGFRQPQHF,TGTGCCAGCAATACGGGACAGGGTTTTCGTCAGCCCCAGCATTTT
TRBD1,TRBJ2-3,NA,TRBV19,CASSIGPGQGDTQYF,TGTGCCAGTAGTATAGGGCCGGGACAGGGGGATACGCAGTATTTT
NA,TRBJ2-3,NA,TRBV20-1,CSAETGTSTDTQYF,TGCAGTGCCGAGACTGGAACTAGCACAGATACGCAGTATTTT
TRBD1,TRBJ2-2,many,TRBV7-9,CASSSGQGVGDGELFF,TGTGCCAGCAGCAGCGGACAGGGCGTCGGGGACGGGGAGCTGTTTTTT
NA,TRBJ2-5,NA,TRBV2,CASRETGETQYF,TGTGCCAGCAGGGAGACGGGAGAGACCCAGTACTTC
NA,TRBJ2-7,NA,TRBV28,CASSFVGSEQYF,TGTGCCAGCAGTTTCGTGGGGTCCGAGCAGTACTTC
NA,TRBJ2-3,NA,TRBV6-2/TRBV6-3,CASGESYTDTQYF,TGTGCCAGCGGGGAGAGTTACACAGATACGCAGTATTTT
NA,TRBJ1-1,few,TRBV6-2/TRBV6-3,CASRSGTTEAFF,TGTGCCAGCAGGTCCGGGACAACTGAAGCTTTCTTT
TRBD2,TRBJ2-5,NA,TRBV24-1,CATGTSGGLETQYF,TGTGCCACCGGGACTAGCGGGGGTCTTGAGACCCAGTACTTC
NA,TRBJ2-7,few,TRBV6-6,CASSLTIGSSWEEQYF,TGTGCCAGCAGCCTCACAATCGGATCCAGCTGGGAGGAGCAGTACTTC
NA,TRBJ2-7,NA,TRBV7-6,CASSLVITREQYF,TGTGCCAGCAGCTTAGTGATCACACGCGAGCAGTACTTC
NA,TRBJ2-5,few,TRBV7-9,CASSLEPGQVETQYF,TGTGCCAGCAGCCTAGAACCGGGACAAGTAGAGACCCAGTACTTC
NA,TRBJ1-1,NA,TRBV12-3/TRBV12-4,CASGSGGGMNTEAFF,TGTGCCAGCGGATCTGGCGGTGGCATGAACACTGAAGCTTTCTTT
TRBD1,TRBJ2-2,NA,TRBV20-1,CSARPTGTVADGELFF,TGCAGTGCTAGACCTACCGGGACAGTGGCGGACGGGGAGCTGTTTTTT
TRBD1,TRBJ2-7,NA,TRBV6-5,CASSSSRDRDEQYF,TGTGCCAGCAGTTCTTCCCGGGACAGGGACGAGCAGTACTTC
TRBD2,TRBJ2-3,few,TRBV7-9,CASTSTAGENTDTQYF,TGTGCCAGCACATCGACGGCGGGGGAGAACACAGATACGCAGTATTTT
NA,TRBJ1-2,many,TRBV12-3/TRBV12-4,CASRWGRRRNGYTF,TGTGCCAGCAGGTGGGGGAGGAGGAGGAATGGCTACACCTTC
TRBD1,TRBJ1-2,many,TRBV2,CASSDDRVYGYTF,TGTGCCAGCAGTGACGACAGGGTCTATGGCTACACCTTC
NA,TRBJ2-3,many,TRBV7-9,CASSPHWGGPTDTQYF,TGTGCCAGCAGCCCTCACTGGGGGGGGCCCACAGATACGCAGTATTTT
NA,TRBJ2-3,NA,TRBV6-1,CASSNEAGYTDTQYF,TGTGCCAGCAGCAACGAGGCGGGATACACAGATACGCAGTATTTT